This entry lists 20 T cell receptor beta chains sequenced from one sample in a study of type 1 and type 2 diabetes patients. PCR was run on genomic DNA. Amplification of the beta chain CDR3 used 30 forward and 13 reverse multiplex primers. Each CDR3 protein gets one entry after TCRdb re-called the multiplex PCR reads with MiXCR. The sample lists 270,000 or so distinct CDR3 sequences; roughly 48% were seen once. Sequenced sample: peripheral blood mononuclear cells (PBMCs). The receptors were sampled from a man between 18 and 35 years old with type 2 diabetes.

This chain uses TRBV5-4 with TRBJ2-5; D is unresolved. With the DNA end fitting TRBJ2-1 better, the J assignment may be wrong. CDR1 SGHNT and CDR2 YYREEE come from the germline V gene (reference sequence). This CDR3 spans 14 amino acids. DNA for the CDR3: TGTGCCAGCGCAAATACCAGCGTCTTTGATGAGCAGTTCTTC. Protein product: CASANTSVFDEQFF.

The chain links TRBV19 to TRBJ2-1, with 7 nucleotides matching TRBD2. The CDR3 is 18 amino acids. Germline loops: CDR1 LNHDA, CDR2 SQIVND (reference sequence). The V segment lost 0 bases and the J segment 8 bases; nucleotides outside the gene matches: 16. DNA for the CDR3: TGTGCCAGTAGTATAGAAATAGGGAGGGAGCCCAAATACCATGAGCAGTTCTTC. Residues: CASSIEIGREPKYHEQFF. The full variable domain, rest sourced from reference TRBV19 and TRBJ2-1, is DGGITQSPKYLFRKEGQNVTLSCEQNLNHDAMYWYRQDPGQGLRLIYYSQIVNDFQKGDIAEGYSVSREKKESFPLTVTSAQKNPTAFYLCASSIEIGREPKYHEQFFGPGTRLTVL.

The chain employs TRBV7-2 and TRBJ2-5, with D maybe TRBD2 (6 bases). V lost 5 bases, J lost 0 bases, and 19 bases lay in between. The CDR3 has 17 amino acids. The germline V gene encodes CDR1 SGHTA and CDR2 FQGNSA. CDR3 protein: CASSLGVGRGNQETQYF. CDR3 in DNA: TGTGCCAGCAGCCTAGGGGTCGGACGGGGGAACCAAGAGACCCAGTACTTC.

The CDR3 protein is CASRGGGRIEAFF. CDR3 DNA sequence: TGTGCCAGCAGGGGAGGGGGTCGGATTGAAGCTTTCTTT. The rearrangement uses TRBV3-1 and TRBJ1-1; D might be TRBD1 (6 bases). With 6 bases removed from V and 7 bases from J, the gap between germline ends came to 15 bases. The germline V gene has CDR1 LGHDT and CDR2 YNNKEL (reference sequence). CDR3 length: 13 residues.

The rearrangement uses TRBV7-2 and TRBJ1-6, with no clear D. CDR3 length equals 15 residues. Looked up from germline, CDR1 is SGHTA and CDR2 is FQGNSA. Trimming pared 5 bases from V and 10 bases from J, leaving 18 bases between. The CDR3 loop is CASSPQQVGGSPLHF. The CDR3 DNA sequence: TGTGCCAGCAGCCCCCAGCAGGTGGGAGGGTCACCCCTCCACTTT.

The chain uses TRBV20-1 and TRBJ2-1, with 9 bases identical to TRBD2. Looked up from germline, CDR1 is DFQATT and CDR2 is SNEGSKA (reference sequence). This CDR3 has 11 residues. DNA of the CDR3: TGCGCTAGCGGGAACCACAATGAGCAGTTCTTC. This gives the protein CASGNHNEQFF.

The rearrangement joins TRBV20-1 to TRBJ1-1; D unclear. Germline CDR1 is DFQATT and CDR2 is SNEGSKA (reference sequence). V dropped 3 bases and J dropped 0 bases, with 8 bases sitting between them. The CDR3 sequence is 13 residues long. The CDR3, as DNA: TGCAGTGCTAGGGGCTACTTGAACACTGAAGCTTTCTTT. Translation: CSARGYLNTEAFF.

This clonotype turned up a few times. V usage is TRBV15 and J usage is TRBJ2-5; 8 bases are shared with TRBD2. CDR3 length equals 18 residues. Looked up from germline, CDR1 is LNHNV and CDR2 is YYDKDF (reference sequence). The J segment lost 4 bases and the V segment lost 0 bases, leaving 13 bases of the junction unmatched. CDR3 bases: TGTGCCACCAGCAGAGATGCTGTCCCTTGGCTAGCGGGAGAGACCCAGTACTTC. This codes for CATSRDAVPWLAGETQYF.

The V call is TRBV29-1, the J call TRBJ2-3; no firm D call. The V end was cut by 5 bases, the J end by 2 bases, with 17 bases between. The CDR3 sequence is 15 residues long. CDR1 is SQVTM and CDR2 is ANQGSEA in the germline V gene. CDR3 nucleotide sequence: TGCAGCGTTTTCTACCCTTCAATCTCCACAGATACGCAGTATTTT. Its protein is CSVFYPSISTDTQYF.

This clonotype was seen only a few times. The CDR3 here is CASAQGLTNEKLFF. CDR3 DNA sequence: TGTGCCAGCGCTCAGGGTCTAACTAATGAAAAACTGTTTTTT. The chain links TRBV27 to TRBJ1-4; tentatively, D is TRBD1 (5 bases). The V gene lost 8 bases and the J gene lost 1 base, with 11 bases spanning the gap. The CDR3 has 14 amino acids. The germline CDR1 and CDR2 sequences are MNHEY and SMNVEV (reference sequence).

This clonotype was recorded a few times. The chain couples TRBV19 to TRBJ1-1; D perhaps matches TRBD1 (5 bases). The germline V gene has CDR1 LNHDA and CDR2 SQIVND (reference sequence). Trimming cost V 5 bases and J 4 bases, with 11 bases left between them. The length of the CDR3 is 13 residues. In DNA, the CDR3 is TGTGCCAGTAGTGGGGGGGGGGGCACTGAAGCTTTCTTT. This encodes CASSGGGGTEAFF.

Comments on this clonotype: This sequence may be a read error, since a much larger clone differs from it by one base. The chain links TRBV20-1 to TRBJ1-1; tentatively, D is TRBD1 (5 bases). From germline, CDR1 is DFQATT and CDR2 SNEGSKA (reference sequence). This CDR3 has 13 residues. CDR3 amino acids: CSFKREVDTKAFF. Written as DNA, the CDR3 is TGCAGTTTTAAAAGGGAGGTGGACACTAAAGCTTTCTTT.

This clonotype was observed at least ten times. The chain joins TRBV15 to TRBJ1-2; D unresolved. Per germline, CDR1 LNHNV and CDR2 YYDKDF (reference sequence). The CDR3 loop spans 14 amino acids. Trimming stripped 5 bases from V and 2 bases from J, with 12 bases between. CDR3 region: CATSSYTANYGYTF. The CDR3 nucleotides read TGTGCCACCAGCTCCTACACGGCAAACTATGGCTACACCTTC. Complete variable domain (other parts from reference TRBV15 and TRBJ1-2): DAMVIQNPRYQVTQFGKPVTLSCSQTLNHNVMYWYQQKSSQAPKLLFHYYDKDFNNEADTPDNFQSRRPNTSFCFLDIRSPGLGDTAMYLCATSSYTANYGYTFGSGTRLTVV.

The chain's CDR3 is CASSTGLHNSPLHF. The CDR3 nucleotides are TGTGCCAGCAGTACAGGGTTACATAATTCACCCCTCCACTTT. The genes are TRBV12-3 or TRBV12-4 and TRBJ1-6; D might be TRBD1 (6 bases). CDR3 length equals 14 residues. The ends were cut back, 5 bases at V and 5 bases at J, with 10 bases in the middle.

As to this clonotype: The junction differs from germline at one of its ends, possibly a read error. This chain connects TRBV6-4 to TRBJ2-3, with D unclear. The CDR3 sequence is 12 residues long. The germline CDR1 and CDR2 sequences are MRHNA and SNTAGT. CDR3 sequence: CATSDSGDTQYF. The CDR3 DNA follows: TGTGCCACCAGTGATTCAGGAGATACGCAGTATTTT.

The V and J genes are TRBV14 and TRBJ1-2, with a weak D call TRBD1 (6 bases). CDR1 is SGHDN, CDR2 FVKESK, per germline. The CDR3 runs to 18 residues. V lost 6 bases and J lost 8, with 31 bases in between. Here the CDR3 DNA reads TGTGCCAGCAGTTACTCGAAGGCAGGGGACCGCAGTTCTAGGGGCTACACCTTC. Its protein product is CASSYSKAGDRSSRGYTF.

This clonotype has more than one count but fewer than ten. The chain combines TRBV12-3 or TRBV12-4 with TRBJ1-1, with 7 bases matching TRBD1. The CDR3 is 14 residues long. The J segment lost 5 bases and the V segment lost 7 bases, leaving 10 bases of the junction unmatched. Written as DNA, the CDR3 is TGTGCCAGCACTATATCGACAGGGAGGACTGAAGCTTTCTTT. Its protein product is CASTISTGRTEAFF.

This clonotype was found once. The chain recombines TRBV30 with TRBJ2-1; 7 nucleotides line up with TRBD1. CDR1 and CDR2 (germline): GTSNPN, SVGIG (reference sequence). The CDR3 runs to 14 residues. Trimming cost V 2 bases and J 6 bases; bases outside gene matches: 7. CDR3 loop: CAWSWDSAFNEQFF. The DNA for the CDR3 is TGTGCCTGGAGTTGGGACAGCGCCTTCAATGAGCAGTTCTTC. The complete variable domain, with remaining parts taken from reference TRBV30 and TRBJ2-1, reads SQTIHQWPATLVQPVGSPLSLECTVEGTSNPNLYWYRQAAGRGLQLLFYSVGIGQISSEVPQNLSASRPQDRQFILSSKKLLLSDSGFYLCAWSWDSAFNEQFFGPGTRLTVL.

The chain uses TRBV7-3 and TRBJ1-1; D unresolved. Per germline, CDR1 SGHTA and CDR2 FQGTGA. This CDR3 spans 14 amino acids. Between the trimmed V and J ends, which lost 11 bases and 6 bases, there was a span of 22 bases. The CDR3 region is CAGRPDIGEPEAFF. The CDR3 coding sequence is TGTGCCGGCCGCCCCGACATTGGGGAGCCTGAAGCTTTCTTT.

The CDR3 nucleotides read TGTGCCAGCAGTTTTGGGCAGGGGAGTGAAGCTTTCTTT. Residues: CASSFGQGSEAFF. V gene TRBV27 combines with J gene TRBJ1-1, with a weak D call TRBD1 (6 bases). CDR1 is MNHEY, CDR2 SMNVEV, per germline (reference sequence). Trimming removed 3 bases from V and 7 bases from J, with 12 bases in between. CDR3 length equals 13 residues.